This T cell receptor beta chain was captured by sequencing in a study of shared clonotypes between healthy human individuals. Study-wide findings and caveats: Blood was the sole source, and tissue repertoires probably differ. Sorted-subset sequencing, rarefaction showed, was incomplete despite large depth. Roughly 5% of naive CD4 clonotypes were shared across a few donors.

Sequencing used immunoSEQ multiplex PCR; TCRdb keeps in-frame clones, though not all of them. Here the sample spans millions of clones, approximately 90% being singletons. Comment on this clone: The target antigen is unknown.

Germline V gene data show CDR1 as SGHTA and CDR2 as FQGNSA. J gave up 5 bases and V 1 base, and 5 bases lay outside the gene matches. The CDR3 spans 16 residues. The chain is built from TRBV7-2 and TRBJ2-1, with TRBD1 matching over 10 bases. The receptor comes from a man in his late teens or twenties in good health. Sequencing was done on a sample of naive CD4+ T cells sorted from blood. Subset given: CD45RA+ positively selected. The CDR3 loop reads CASSLVGTGVNNEQFF. In nucleotides, the CDR3 is TGTGCCAGCAGCTTAGTCGGGACAGGGGTCAACAATGAGCAGTTCTTC.